This TCR beta chain was documented in a study of T cell responses to AZD1222 COVID-19 vaccine. Study results and caveats: The donors showed a predominance of white British ancestry and of females, with possible underestimation of clonal diversity. Spike-specific TCR breadth and depth rose after two AZD1222 doses. Just six AZD1222 recipients were seropositive at baseline.

Trimming cost V 5 bases and J 7 bases, with 12 bases left between them. The V gene's germline CDR1 is SGHVS and CDR2 FNYEAQ. The CDR3 has 13 residues. Points on this clone: Its antigen is currently unknown.

Profiling relied on immunoSEQ multiplex PCR, and the TCRdb table lists in-frame clones only, not all of them. The table lists about 150,000 clones, under 95% of them singletons. The material was peripheral blood, obtained on day 0 of AZD1222 vaccination. The TCR comes from an adult in good health. The chain employs TRBV7-6 and TRBJ2-1; D unresolved. The CDR3 loop is CASSTQWSNEQFF. In nucleotides, the CDR3 is TGTGCCAGCAGCACCCAATGGAGTAATGAGCAGTTCTTC.